This paragraph covers one TCR beta chain sequence. This clonotype showed up many times. The antigen this receptor binds is unknown. Base qualities were left out, and no much larger clone turns up one base away. These data originate in a study of blood T cells in healthy people across ages (dated by TCRdb to the mid-2010s). For the wider study: Template switching captured roughly one uniquely barcoded TCR beta cDNA molecule per two T cells in model experiments. Using the same blood draw, the study looked at two additional independent replicas of 1 million unique cDNA reads for two donors, one aged 18 to 30 and the other aged 80 or older. To avoid experimental bias, donors of different ages were randomly spread across the sequencing lanes. The donors were divided into four age groups: young (average roughly 15 years), middle-aged (around 41), aged (about 61) and long-lived (82). The study measured age-related changes in TCR beta repertoire diversity using deep sequencing normalized with unique cDNA molecular identifiers. The full study reports these points: Observed TCR beta diversity per million T cells fell roughly linearly with age, and a significant reduction was already apparent by age approximately 41. Estimates of total diversity from one million sequenced T cells were regarded as lower bounds and underestimates. Because donor CMV infection status was unknown, age-related changes in expanded clonotypes were potentially confounded. The percentage of naive T cells measured by flow cytometry correlated strongly with observed TCR beta diversity. Compared with the aged group, more naive CD4+ T cells, fewer expanded clones and increased TCR diversity were shown by the long-lived group, suggesting age selection. Since profiling was done on bulk unsorted PBMCs, naive and antigen-experienced compartments could not be conclusively compared.

Sequences SGHDT (CDR1) and YYEEEE (CDR2) are obtained from the germline V gene. The trim is 7 bases for V and 0 bases for J, with a gap of 16 bases between the germline ends. Taken from cysteine to phenylalanine, the CDR3 has 15 residues. The only DNA kept is the CDR3, 45 bases in frame from the first base. Libraries were made using 5' RACE. Sequencing took place on an Illumina HiSeq 2500. A second PCR of about 7 to 12 cycles was run with a J-beta primer mix and a sample-barcoded 5' primer. Each TCR beta cDNA molecule received a unique molecular identifier from a template-switch 5' adaptor carrying 12 random nucleotides. At least 2.5 million CDR3-containing paired-end reads were obtained from each sample. First-strand cDNA was synthesized from all RNA with the Mint cDNA synthesis kit, primed by a TRBC-specific oligonucleotide. Following uracil-DNA glycosylase treatment, a first 18-cycle PCR with universal primers M1SS and BC2_uni_R was performed on all cDNA. In the authors' own workflow: Each sample was normalized by randomly selecting 1 million high-quality reads, each carrying a distinct molecular identifier. Instead of being binned into consensus sequences, reads that shared molecular identifiers were thrown out. MiTCR, with a Q25 quality threshold and the strictest error-elimination algorithm, was used for CDR3 identification, clonotype clustering and error correction. A nonparametric unseen species model using Euler transformation provided a lower-bound estimate of total TCR beta diversity. The public reads were reprocessed in TCRdb via fastp at Q25 and MiXCR, keeping in-frame beta chains. One record per CDR3 amino acid sequence lists the most common genes and DNA. The V and J calls shown here were made by TCRdb, not taken from the authors' results. Here the sample has 450,000 to 700,000 distinct CDR3 sequences; 25% to 30% occur a single time. 18% of the sample rests with the top ten.

Systemically healthy Caucasian individuals from Russia, approximately 39 in total and aged about 6 to 90 years, were included as donors. Each donor gave ten milliliters of peripheral blood, drawn into EDTA-treated Vacutainer tubes. Ficoll-Paque density-gradient centrifugation was used to isolate PBMCs, with at least 7 million obtained per sample. Total RNA, at least 6 micrograms per sample, was extracted from PBMCs with Trizol reagent. Naive CD45RAhigh/CD27high T cell percentages were measured by flow cytometry on a PBMC aliquot from every donor. This clonotype originated in a woman aged 65 to 85 in good health. This chain joins TRBV5-6 to TRBJ1-1, and possibly TRBD1, on 6 matching bases. The sample was blood. The DNA sequence is as follows: TGTGCCAGCGCGTCTCCGGGGACACTGAACACTGAAGCTTTCTTT. It specifies CASASPGTLNTEAFF. Reference TRBV5-6 and TRBJ1-1 genes cover what lies past the CDR3, so the full variable domain is DAGVTQSPTHLIKTRGQQVTLRCSPKSGHDTVSWYQQALGQGPQFIFQYYEEEERQRGNFPDRFSGHQFPNYSSELNVNALLLGDSALYLCASASPGTLNTEAFFGQGTRLTVV.